The text below deals with one T cell receptor (beta chain). Its antigen remains unidentified. V was shortened by 0 bases and J by 4 bases, with 13 bases between the two germline ends. Germline CDR1 and CDR2: SQVTM and ANQGSEA. This CDR3 is 15 amino acids long. This entry is derived from a study of cytomegalovirus exposure and HLA in healthy donors. Findings and caveats of the study: The study listed approximately 160 cytomegalovirus-associated TCR beta chains.

Using immunoSEQ multiplex PCR, the repertoire was profiled, and TCRdb retains in-frame clones only, with some absent. This sample has about 180,000 clones, with 75% to 90% found just once. This sequence originates from a man between 18 and 35 years old in good health and CMV-seropositive. Sequencing used PBMCs. J is TRBJ2-1 and V is TRBV29-1; no definite D call. CDR3 sequence (DNA): TGCAGCGTTGAAGATCGAGGCGGAGCGTACAATGAGCAGTTCTTC. Translating it yields CSVEDRGGAYNEQFF.